The T cell receptor (beta chain) described here comes from a study of control samples from healthy donors and cancer patients (dated by TCRdb to 2018 to 2020). CDR1 and CDR2, per the germline V gene, are MNHEY and SVGEGT. The CDR3 covers 13 residues, taking in both the cysteine and the phenylalanine. This entry keeps only the CDR3 DNA: 39 bases, framed from base 1. V and J lose 2 bases and 6 bases, and a span of 9 bases separates them. Points on this clone: What this receptor recognizes is not known. No base quality information exists; no much larger clone differs at one position.

The library was produced with the immunoSEQ multiplex PCR assay. TCRdb mirrors the immuneACCESS table, restricted to in-frame sequences. Some clones are absent from its copies; in checked studies, under half trace to an unresolved V gene, and the reason for the others is unknown. This sample is represented by approximately 40,000 clones; 90% to 95% of them were singletons. Clones ranked in the top ten supply around 3.6% of the sample. Sequenced sample: blood. The source of this sequence is a woman in her fifties or sixties in good health. The V and J genes are TRBV6-2 or TRBV6-3 and TRBJ2-3; the D gene identity is not certain. The CDR3 sequence is CASSYGSPDTQYF. The DNA sequence follows: TGTGCCAGCAGTTACGGCAGCCCGGATACGCAGTATTTT.